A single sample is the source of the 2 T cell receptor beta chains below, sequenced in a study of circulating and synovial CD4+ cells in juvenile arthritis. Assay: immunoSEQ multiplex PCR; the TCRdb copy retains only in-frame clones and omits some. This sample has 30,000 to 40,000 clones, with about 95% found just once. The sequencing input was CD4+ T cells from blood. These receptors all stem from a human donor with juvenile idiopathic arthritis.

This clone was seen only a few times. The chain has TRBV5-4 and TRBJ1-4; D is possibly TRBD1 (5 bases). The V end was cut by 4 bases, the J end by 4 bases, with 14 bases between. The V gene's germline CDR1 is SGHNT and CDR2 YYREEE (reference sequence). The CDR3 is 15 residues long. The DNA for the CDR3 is TGTGCCAGCAGCAGGCGGGGGGAGGATAATGAAAAACTGTTTTTT. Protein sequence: CASSRRGEDNEKLFF.

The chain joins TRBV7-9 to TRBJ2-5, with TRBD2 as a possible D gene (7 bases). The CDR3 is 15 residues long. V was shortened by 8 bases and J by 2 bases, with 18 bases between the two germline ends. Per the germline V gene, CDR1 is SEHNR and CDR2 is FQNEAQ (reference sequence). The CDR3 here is CASGGASGSQETQYF. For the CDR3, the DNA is TGTGCCAGCGGGGGGGCTAGCGGTTCGCAAGAGACCCAGTACTTC. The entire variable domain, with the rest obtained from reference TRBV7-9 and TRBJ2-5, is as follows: DTGVSQNPRHKITKRGQNVTFRCDPISEHNRLYWYRQTLGQGPEFLTYFQNEAQLEKSRLLSDRFSAERPKGSFSTLEIQRTEQGDSAMYLCASGGASGSQETQYFGPGTRLLVL.